The text below deals with one TCR beta chain. TCRdb's copy holds only in-frame clones and misses some; the assay was immunoSEQ multiplex PCR. The data contain fewer than 300,000 clones, approximately 92% of them singletons. This entry is derived from a study of blood T cell repertoires in COVID-19. Study as a whole: Sites in the United States, Italy and Spain provided acute and convalescent COVID-19 samples.

The germline V gene has CDR1 MGHRA and CDR2 YSYEKL. After removal of 5 bases from V and 3 bases from J, the junction contained 4 bases not matched to a gene. There are 14 residues in the CDR3. Sequenced: PBMCs or T cells enriched from blood (not recorded which). This TCR was recovered from a woman aged 25 to 39 who had recovered from COVID-19. The chain couples TRBV4-1 to TRBJ2-7; the match to TRBD2 covers 10 bases. Here the CDR3 DNA reads TGCGCCAGCAGCGGGACTAGCGAGGTCTACGAGCAGTACTTC. This codes for CASSGTSEVYEQYF.